Given below is one T cell receptor beta chain in context. This specimen belongs to a study of low-dose radiotherapy and immunotherapy resistance in tumors. Both TCRalpha and TCRbeta chains were reverse transcribed with V-gene-specific primers. Using a constant-region primer together with a V-primer adapter, TCRs were subjected to roughly 20 PCR cycles of amplification. TCRdb analysed the reads with MiXCR anew, one entry per CDR3 protein. Altogether about 60,000 distinct CDR3 sequences are present, roughly 24% being singletons, with the ten largest covering approximately 5.7%. The CDR3 consists of 19 residues. Germline CDR1 and CDR2: MDHEN and SYDVKM. The junction had 19 bases not matched to a gene; V was cut back by 5 bases and J by 2 bases. Documented time point: before trial treatment. The donors' regimen was nivolumab, ipilimumab, aspirin, low-dose cyclophosphamide and low-dose radiotherapy.

The source is a male donor with prostate cancer. The chain combines TRBV28 with TRBJ2-5, with 8 bases aligning to TRBD1. The input for sequencing was PBMCs, taken before treatment. CDR3 in DNA: TGTGCCAGCAGTCCCGGGATGAGGACAGGGACGGGGGTACAAGAGACCCAGTACTTC. This sequence encodes CASSPGMRTGTGVQETQYF.